The T cell receptor (beta chain) under discussion was sequenced for a study of blood T cell repertoires in COVID-19. About the research overall: T cells, B-cell-depleted T cells, or PBMCs provided the cDNA or gDNA that served as material.

Losses at the gene ends were 4 bases for V and 7 bases for J; bases not matched to a gene: 11. The CDR3 totals 17 residues. Germline lookup yields CDR1 SGHNT and CDR2 YYREEE (reference sequence). Libraries were prepared by immunoSEQ multiplex PCR; TCRdb keeps only in-frame clonotypes and omits some of them. The data contain 45,000 to 55,000 clones, 89% of them singletons. Material for sequencing was peripheral blood. This sequence was found in an elderly woman with acute or convalescent COVID-19. The V and J genes are TRBV5-4 and TRBJ2-2, with 12 bases lining up with TRBD2. The CDR3 sequence is CASSPGLAGLADGELFF. CDR3 sequence (DNA): TGTGCCAGCAGCCCGGGACTAGCGGGCCTCGCGGACGGGGAGCTGTTTTTT.